The present T cell receptor beta chain was sequenced within a study of post-analysis software for immune sequencing data. As for the study in general: Both relapsing-remitting and secondary progressive multiple sclerosis featured among the disease courses, as did progressive-relapsing multiple sclerosis. General observations from the study: There was significantly lower normalized Chao1 diversity in multiple sclerosis patients than in controls. Relative to controls, patients had five TRBV segments at higher frequency, with TRBV5-6, TRBV5-1 and TRBV20-1 among these.

Each TCR beta cDNA library carried unique molecular identifiers. When about 0.9 to 11 million T cells were used, they gave 500,000 or so cDNA molecules. TCRdb used MiXCR to reprocess the PCR reads, holding one entry per CDR3 protein. The sample yields approximately 570,000 distinct CDR3 sequences, around 47% seen once. For this clonotype: The antigen remains undetermined.

This CDR3 region has 14 residues. Unmatched junction bases numbered 7, after V lost 5 bases and J lost 7 bases. From germline, CDR1 is SGHRS and CDR2 YFSETQ. The sequence was obtained from a girl between 10 and 17 years old with multiple sclerosis. Input material: blood. The chain links TRBV5-1 to TRBJ2-1; 9 nucleotides agree with TRBD1. The CDR3 is CASRRTGEGNEQFF. CDR3 sequence (DNA): TGCGCCAGCAGACGGACAGGGGAAGGGAATGAGCAGTTCTTC.